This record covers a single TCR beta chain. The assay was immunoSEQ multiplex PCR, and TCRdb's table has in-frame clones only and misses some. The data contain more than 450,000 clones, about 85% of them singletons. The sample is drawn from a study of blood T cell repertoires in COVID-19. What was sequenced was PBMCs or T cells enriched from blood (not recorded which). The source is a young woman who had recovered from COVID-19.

The CDR3 DNA reads as TGTGCCAGCAGCTTGGGCAGAGGGACTGAAGCTTTCTTT. Translated, it gives CASSLGRGTEAFF. This chain uses TRBV5-4 with TRBJ1-1; D is unclear. Germline V gene data show CDR1 as SGHNT and CDR2 as YYREEE (reference sequence). V lost 0 bases, J lost 5 bases, and 8 bases lay in between. This CDR3 region has 13 residues.